What follows describes a single T cell receptor beta chain. Its antigen is unknown. This sample is part of a study of cytomegalovirus exposure and HLA in healthy donors. Study-wide findings and caveats: A later analysis found that most CMV-associated TCR beta chains appeared HLA-restricted.

The length of the CDR3 is 17 residues. Trimming removed 2 bases at V and 3 bases at J, with 18 bases between. The germline V gene has CDR1 MRHNA and CDR2 SNTAGT. The PCR used 60 Vbeta and 13 Jbeta primers. Here immunoSEQ multiplex PCR was the method, and the copy in TCRdb shows in-frame clones only, minus some. This table holds 120,000 or so clones, approximately 8% found once. The source of this sequence is a woman aged 40 to 50 in good health and CMV-seropositive. The sequencing sample was made of PBMCs. The J gene is TRBJ2-3, the V gene TRBV6-4, with D perhaps matching TRBD1 (6 bases). The CDR3 spells CASSDRGRGLATDTQYF. The CDR3 nucleotides are TGTGCCAGCAGTGACCGCGGCAGGGGTTTGGCTACAGATACGCAGTATTTT.